These 13 T cell receptor beta chains were sequenced from one sample in a study of metastatic and nonmetastatic thyroid tumors. TCRdb reanalyzed the PCR reads with MiXCR. The data hold approximately 16,000 clones, with 12% observed a single time. The entire patient cohort was treatment-naive prior to thyroid surgery. The sequencing input was tumor tissue. These receptors were taken from a female donor with papillary thyroid cancer or a benign thyroid nodule (not recorded which). Some clones in this sample may be carry-over from other donors' samples.

This clone was counted many times. The CDR3 DNA reads as TGTGCCAGCAGTTACCCCACAGGGTCTCCCTACGAGCAGTACTTC. It translates to CASSYPTGSPYEQYF. The genes are TRBV6-2 or TRBV6-3 and TRBJ2-7; D perhaps matches TRBD1 (6 bases). V lost 2 bases and J lost 2, with 13 bases in between. Looked up from germline, CDR1 is MNHEY and CDR2 is SVGEGT. This CDR3 has 15 amino acids.

In this sample, this clone turned up many times. Additional DNA sequences in this sample encode the identical CDR3. Written as DNA, the CDR3 is TGCGCCAGCAGCCTGAGCTGGGATGAAAAACTGTTTTTT. This sequence encodes CASSLSWDEKLFF. V usage is TRBV4-3 and J usage is TRBJ1-4; unclear D gene. This CDR3 spans 13 amino acids. V gave up 4 bases and J gave up 6 bases, with 9 bases separating them. Germline values: CDR1 LGHNA, CDR2 YSLEER.

In its sample, this clone was seen many times. This chain links TRBV20-1 with TRBJ1-2; D gene ambiguous. Germline V gene lookup returns CDR1 DFQATT and CDR2 SNEGSKA (reference sequence). The CDR3 is made up of 12 amino acids. V lost 6 bases and J 4 bases, leaving 12 bases between the germline ends. CDR3 sequence (DNA): TGCAGTGCCAAGCCTGGAGCCTATGGCTACACCTTC. Its translation: CSAKPGAYGYTF.

At least ten counts were recorded for this clone. The sample has other DNA sequences that encode this CDR3 too. This sequence joins TRBV7-2 and TRBJ2-3; unclear D gene. CDR3 length: 13 amino acids. Germline CDR1 reads SGHTA; CDR2 reads FQGNSA. V was shortened by 5 bases and J by 5 bases, with 11 bases between the two germline ends. The CDR3 DNA reads TGTGCCAGCAGCGCGGACCGGTTAGATACGCAGTATTTT. Translation: CASSADRLDTQYF.

Turning to this clone: One end of the junction varies from germline; a read error may be responsible. The chain joins TRBV20-1 to TRBJ2-3; D is unclear. Germline V gene sequence: CDR1 DFQATT, CDR2 SNEGSKA (reference sequence). This CDR3 comprises 14 residues. As DNA, the CDR3 is TGCAGCGCTACGGACGTTCGGGGCACAGATACGCAGTATTTT. It encodes CSATDVRGTDTQYF.

This clone was counted ten times or more. This chain connects TRBV29-1 to TRBJ2-4; the match to TRBD2 covers 7 bases. J lost 5 bases, V lost 2 bases, and 3 bases had no gene match. Germline CDR1 is SQVTM and CDR2 is ANQGSEA. The CDR3 is made up of 13 amino acids. The CDR3 sequence is CSVEMGGENIQYF. The CDR3 DNA follows: TGCAGCGTTGAAATGGGGGGGGAAAACATTCAGTACTTC.

Turning to this clone: A much larger clone differs from this one at a single base, so this may be a read error. The sample carries other DNA sequences with the same CDR3. The chain links TRBV7-6 to TRBJ2-1; 9 bases agree with TRBD1. CDR1 and CDR2 from the germline V gene are SGHVS and FNYEAQ. There are 17 residues in the CDR3. V was clipped by 9 bases and J by 4 bases; unmatched bases: 16. In DNA form, the CDR3 reads TGTGCCAGTAGGCCGGGACAGGGTCTTTACGGGTACAATGAGCAGTTCTTC. Protein sequence: CASRPGQGLYGYNEQFF.

This clone was counted many times. The chain links TRBV7-9 to TRBJ1-1; maybe TRBD1 (5 bases). Per the germline V gene, CDR1 is SEHNR and CDR2 is FQNEAQ (reference sequence). The CDR3 contains 14 residues. Trimming shortened V by 3 bases and J by 0 bases, and 8 bases separated the two germline ends. The CDR3 nucleotides are TGTGCCAGCAGCTTCGGGACCCTGAACACTGAAGCTTTCTTT. This gives the protein CASSFGTLNTEAFF.

This clone turned up a few times. The V and J genes are TRBV6-2 or TRBV6-3 and TRBJ1-2, with TRBD1 as a possible D gene (5 bases). CDR3 length: 14 residues. Germline CDR1 and CDR2: MNHEY and SVGEGT. V lost 7 bases, J lost 5 bases, and 17 bases lay in between. CDR3 protein: CASNYGRTWYGYTF. The CDR3 DNA follows: TGTGCCAGCAACTACGGTCGGACATGGTATGGCTACACCTTC.

This clone was seen at least ten times. A much larger clonotype is one base distant, so this may be a read error. Within the sample, other DNA sequences also encode this same CDR3. The V gene is TRBV18, the J gene TRBJ1-1, with TRBD1 matching over 7 bases. Germline-derived CDR1 and CDR2 are KGHSH and LQKENI. V was pared by 4 bases and J by 8 bases, with 7 bases of the junction left unmatched. The CDR3 runs to 13 residues. The CDR3 DNA follows: TGTGCCAGCTCACAGGGGGCAGGGACCGAAGCTTTCTTT. Protein sequence: CASSQGAGTEAFF.

This clone was seen many times. V is TRBV20-1 and J is TRBJ2-1; TRBD2 matches 7 bases. The germline V gene encodes CDR1 DFQATT and CDR2 SNEGSKA (reference sequence). The CDR3 is 14 amino acids. With 1 base clipped from V and 11 bases from J, the junction kept 11 bases outside the gene matches. CDR3 sequence reads: CSARGSAGVVQQFF. The CDR3 DNA reads TGCAGTGCTAGAGGTAGCGCGGGAGTGGTGCAGCAGTTCTTC.

This clone has a count of ten or more. A much more abundant neighbour one base away suggests this may be a read error. This chain links TRBV6-1 with TRBJ2-7; unclear D gene. Germline V CDR1 and CDR2: MNHNS, SASEGT. The CDR3 has 13 residues. Between the trimmed V and J ends, which lost 5 bases and 3 bases, there was a span of 11 bases. CDR3 DNA sequence: TGTGCCAGCAGTCTCCAACGGAACTACGAGCAGTACTTC. Protein: CASSLQRNYEQYF.

In this sample, this clone turned up many times. The chain combines TRBV7-3 with TRBJ2-3; the match to TRBD2 covers 11 bases. The germline V gene encodes CDR1 SGHTA and CDR2 FQGTGA. This CDR3 has 14 residues. Trimming at V came to 4 bases and at J to 6 bases, leaving 3 bases not matched to a gene. In DNA, the CDR3 is TGTGCCAGCAGCTCCGCTAGCGGGAGGGATACGCAGTATTTT. Amino acid sequence: CASSSASGRDTQYF. Supplemented by reference TRBV7-3 and TRBJ2-3, the full variable domain reads GAGVSQTPSNKVTEKGKYVELRCDPISGHTALYWYRQSLGQGPEFLIYFQGTGAADDSGLPNDRFFAVRPEGSVSTLKIQRTERGDSAVYLCASSSASGRDTQYFGPGTRLTVL.